The 25 T cell receptor beta chains below were found in one sample sequenced in a study of blood T cells in healthy people across ages. Using a J-beta primer mix together with a sample-barcoded 5' primer, a second PCR was run for roughly 7 to 12 cycles. TCRdb re-analysed the 5' RACE reads in MiXCR, keeping a single row per CDR3 protein. The sample shows about 780,000 distinct CDR3 sequences, about 46% of them seen only once. The sample was blood. The receptor set was obtained from an elderly man in good health.

The rearrangement links TRBV3-1 to TRBJ1-5, with a tentative D call TRBD1 (6 bases). This CDR3 region has 15 residues. Per the germline V gene, CDR1 is LGHDT and CDR2 is YNNKEL (reference sequence). Trimming shortened V by 1 base and J by 4 bases, and 11 bases separated the two germline ends. CDR3 residues: CASSQVAGVNQPQHF. The CDR3 DNA reads TGTGCCAGCAGCCAAGTGGCAGGGGTGAATCAGCCCCAGCATTTT.

This clonotype has only a few counts. The chain has TRBV12-3 or TRBV12-4 and TRBJ2-6; D remains unclear. V gave up 4 bases and J gave up 0 bases, with 13 bases separating them. The CDR3 covers 17 residues. CDR3 residues: CASSSGRIRSGANVLTF. Written as DNA, the CDR3 is TGTGCCAGCAGTTCTGGACGGATACGCTCTGGGGCCAACGTCCTGACTTTC.

The V call is TRBV4-1, the J call TRBJ1-1; D remains ambiguous. Germline assignment: CDR1 MGHRA and CDR2 YSYEKL. The CDR3 contains 14 residues. Between the trimmed V and J ends, which lost 2 bases and 7 bases, there was a span of 14 bases. The CDR3 sequence: CASSQPIIAYEAFF. CDR3 DNA: TGCGCCAGCAGCCAACCGATTATAGCGTATGAAGCTTTCTTT.

The J gene is TRBJ2-5, the V gene TRBV29-1; 8 bases match TRBD1. Germline V gene lookup returns CDR1 SQVTM and CDR2 ANQGSEA. Germline trimming cut 6 bases from V and 5 bases from J; bases unmatched to any gene: 8. CDR3 length equals 13 residues. The CDR3 nucleotides are TGCAGCGTCAACAGGGGGACCCCGGAGACCCAGTACTTC. Translation gives CSVNRGTPETQYF.

The chain joins TRBV2 to TRBJ1-1; TRBD1 matches 7 bases. The V gene's germline CDR1 is SNHLY and CDR2 FYNNEI. Trimming cost V 4 bases and J 0 bases; bases outside gene matches: 2. The length of the CDR3 is 14 residues. The chain's CDR3 is CASSGQGMNTEAFF. In DNA, the CDR3 is TGTGCCAGCAGTGGACAGGGCATGAACACTGAAGCTTTCTTT. Looking up the rest from reference TRBV2 and TRBJ1-1 gives the full variable domain: EPEVTQTPSHQVTQMGQEVILRCVPISNHLYFYWYRQILGQKVEFLVSFYNNEISEKSEIFDDQFSVERPDGSNFTLKIRSTKLEDSAMYFCASSGQGMNTEAFFGQGTRLTVV.

The chain couples TRBV10-3 to TRBJ1-1; D unresolved. The germline gives CDR1 ENHRY, CDR2 SYGVKD. Trimming stripped 3 bases from V and 3 bases from J, with 11 bases between. CDR3 length: 14 residues. CDR3 region: CAISDGREDTEAFF. DNA for the CDR3: TGTGCCATCAGTGACGGACGGGAGGACACTGAAGCTTTCTTT.

The chain links TRBV7-9 to TRBJ2-5; 7 nucleotides agree with TRBD2. With 2 bases clipped from V and 2 bases from J, the junction kept 5 bases outside the gene matches. From germline, CDR1 is SEHNR and CDR2 FQNEAQ (reference sequence). The CDR3 contains 15 residues. The CDR3 DNA sequence: TGTGCCAGCAGCTTATCGACGGGGGGACAAGAGACCCAGTACTTC. Protein product: CASSLSTGGQETQYF.

This clonotype has just a few counts. V and J are TRBV27 and TRBJ2-5; no clear D gene. Germline V gene lookup returns CDR1 MNHEY and CDR2 SMNVEV (reference sequence). The CDR3 has 14 residues. The germline V and J ends were trimmed by 3 bases and 4 bases, with 12 bases remaining between them. The CDR3 DNA follows: TGTGCCAGCAGTTTCCTAATATTCCGAGAGACCCAGTACTTC. Translated, it gives CASSFLIFRETQYF.

This clonotype was counted between two and nine times. The chain has TRBV5-1 and TRBJ2-7, with 8 positions matching TRBD2. CDR1 is SGHRS and CDR2 is YFSETQ in the germline V gene. The junction had 2 bases not matched to a gene; V was cut back by 4 bases and J by 5 bases. The CDR3 loop spans 12 amino acids. CDR3 sequence reads: CASSREGHEQYF. CDR3 sequence (DNA): TGCGCCAGCAGCCGGGAGGGGCACGAGCAGTACTTC.

Concerning this clonotype: A single base separates this from a much larger clone, so it may be a read error. The V and J genes are TRBV7-2 and TRBJ2-4; 10 nucleotides match TRBD2. The end of the DNA aligns better with TRBJ2-7, so the J call may be wrong. This CDR3 is built from 13 residues. Germline V gene sequence: CDR1 SGHTA, CDR2 FQGNSA. The CDR3 sequence: CVSSQTSGYEQYF. In DNA, the CDR3 is TGTGTCAGCAGCCAGACTAGCGGGTACGAGCAGTACTTC.

This clonotype was counted at least ten times. The chain joins TRBV6-5 to TRBJ1-2, with a possible D match to TRBD1 (6 bases). The CDR3 loop spans 16 amino acids. Looked up from germline, CDR1 is MNHEY and CDR2 is SVGAGI. V was cut by 6 bases and J by 5 bases, with 22 bases left in between. CDR3 nucleotides: TGTGCCAGCAGCCAATATCGGGGGCGCGCGAGATATGGCTACACCTTC. Its translation: CASSQYRGRARYGYTF.

The chain has TRBV7-2 and TRBJ2-3; D may be TRBD2 (6 bases). Germline V gene data show CDR1 as SGHTA and CDR2 as FQGNSA. This CDR3 contains 14 residues. Trimming took off 10 bases at V and 8 bases at J, with 22 bases between the two ends. The CDR3 bases are TGTGCCAACAGAACGGGGCAAGCGGGTGGTACGCAGTATTTT. Translated: CANRTGQAGGTQYF.

This chain uses TRBV2 with TRBJ2-5; D is ambiguous. The CDR3 spans 14 residues. Germline CDR1 reads SNHLY; CDR2 reads FYNNEI. Trimming took off 6 bases at V and 2 bases at J, with 13 bases between the two ends. For the CDR3, the DNA is TGTGCCAGCAGAATCGCTACCAGGCAAGAGACCCAGTACTTC. Amino acids: CASRIATRQETQYF.

This clonotype was counted ten times or more. The J gene is TRBJ2-1, the V gene TRBV29-1; D remains ambiguous. The CDR3 extends over 12 amino acids. Deletions cut 3 bases from V and 8 bases from J, with 11 bases between. CDR1 and CDR2 (germline): SQVTM, ANQGSEA. The CDR3 is CSVDLGVDEQFF. As DNA, the CDR3 is TGCAGCGTTGATCTCGGAGTGGATGAGCAGTTCTTC.

The CDR3 bases are TGTGCCAGCAGCGATTATAGGAATTCACCCCTCCACTTT. It codes for CASSDYRNSPLHF. The chain has TRBV9 and TRBJ1-6, with unresolved D. Between the trimmed V and J ends, which lost 3 bases and 7 bases, there was a span of 8 bases. The germline V gene encodes CDR1 SGDLS and CDR2 YYNGEE. CDR3 length equals 13 residues.

As concerns this clonotype: Sequence at one end of the junction differs from germline and may be a read error. The CDR3 spells CVSSQVGSGTLTDTQYF. CDR3 nucleotides: TGTGTCAGCAGCCAAGTGGGTAGCGGGACTCTCACAGATACGCAGTATTTT. The chain uses TRBV12-3 or TRBV12-4 and TRBJ2-3, with 8 bases aligning to TRBD2. CDR3 length: 17 amino acids.

This clonotype was observed a single time. The rearrangement joins TRBV11-1 to TRBJ2-5; D call uncertain. The CDR3 loop spans 13 amino acids. The ends were cut back, 1 base at V and 5 bases at J, with 8 bases in the middle. The germline CDR1 and CDR2 sequences are SGHAT and FQDESV (reference sequence). The CDR3 spells CASSLEQTETQYF. CDR3 bases: TGTGCCAGCAGCTTAGAACAGACGGAGACCCAGTACTTC.

The chain uses TRBV20-1 and TRBJ2-1; 7 positions match TRBD2. This CDR3 has 16 amino acids. CDR1 is DFQATT, CDR2 SNEGSKA, per germline (reference sequence). With 0 bases clipped from V and 10 bases from J, the junction kept 15 bases outside the gene matches. The DNA for the CDR3 is TGCAGTGCTAGAGATCATGACGGGAGGAGGTCAGGCGAGCAGTTCTTC. Its translation: CSARDHDGRRSGEQFF.

The chain has TRBV20-1 and TRBJ2-1; 10 bases are a match to TRBD2. From germline, CDR1 is DFQATT and CDR2 SNEGSKA (reference sequence). With V trimmed by 3 bases and J by 4 bases, 9 bases remained unmatched. The CDR3 extends over 16 amino acids. CDR3 amino acids: CSARDLAGANYNEQFF. In DNA form, the CDR3 reads TGCAGTGCTAGGGACCTAGCGGGAGCCAATTACAATGAGCAGTTCTTC.

V gene TRBV7-2 combines with J gene TRBJ2-5; 7 bases fit TRBD2. The CDR3 sequence is 17 residues long. J lost 3 bases, V lost 5 bases, and 15 bases had no gene match. Germline assignment: CDR1 SGHTA and CDR2 FQGNSA. CDR3 nucleotides: TGTGCCAGCAGCCTAAGAAAAAACAGAAGCGGGAAAGAGACCCAGTACTTC. This sequence encodes CASSLRKNRSGKETQYF.

This clonotype was found a few times. CDR3 protein: CASSQTGQGNYEQYF. The CDR3 DNA is TGTGCCAGCAGCCAAACCGGACAGGGGAACTACGAGCAGTACTTC. The J gene is TRBJ2-5, the V gene TRBV5-6; 9 bases fit TRBD1. The J call may be mistaken, given a closer DNA end match to TRBJ2-7. CDR3 length: 15 amino acids. CDR1 is SGHDT and CDR2 is YYEEEE in the germline V gene.

As regards this clonotype: A read error may be the cause here, since a much bigger clone is one base away. The rearrangement uses TRBV3-1 and TRBJ1-5, with D unclear. CDR1 and CDR2 (germline): LGHDT, YNNKEL (reference sequence). This CDR3 has 15 amino acids. Trimming pared 3 bases from V and 2 bases from J, leaving 11 bases between. Written as DNA, the CDR3 is TGTGCCAGCAGCCAGAACATGATGGGCAATCAGCCCCAGCATTTT. Translated, it gives CASSQNMMGNQPQHF.

This clonotype was detected only once. The CDR3 region is CASSQTTAPTGELFF. CDR3 bases: TGTGCCAGCAGCCAGACTACCGCCCCCACCGGGGAGCTGTTTTTT. The V gene is TRBV7-2, the J gene TRBJ2-2; D might be TRBD2 (5 bases). V lost 5 bases, J lost 4 bases, and 14 bases lay in between. Germline-derived CDR1 and CDR2 are SGHTA and FQGNSA. The CDR3 runs 15 residues.

The V gene is TRBV10-3, the J gene TRBJ2-7; 10 nucleotides agree with TRBD1. Germline assignment: CDR1 ENHRY and CDR2 SYGVKD. The CDR3 is 14 residues long. With 4 bases clipped from V and 3 bases from J, the junction kept 3 bases outside the gene matches. CDR3: CAISGRDRGYEQYF. DNA of the CDR3: TGTGCCATCAGTGGCCGGGACAGGGGCTACGAGCAGTACTTC.

V is TRBV5-1 and J is TRBJ2-3; perhaps TRBD1 as D (5 bases). CDR1 and CDR2 (germline): SGHRS, YFSETQ. The CDR3 runs to 16 residues. With 1 base removed from V and 5 bases from J, the gap between germline ends came to 17 bases. The DNA for the CDR3 is TGCGCCAGCAGCTTGTTACAGGACGCACTCATAGATACGCAGTATTTT. Its protein product is CASSLLQDALIDTQYF.